This TCR beta chain was recovered during a study of T cell responses to AZD1222 COVID-19 vaccine. Across the study: Second doses at about 4 or about 12 weeks were pooled. Study results and limitations: Most donors were white British and more were female, and clonal diversity was possibly underestimated. Repertoires were obtained only post-peak T cell response. A rise in Spike-specific TCR breadth and depth followed two AZD1222 doses.

CDR3 length: 14 amino acids. The V segment lost 3 bases and the J segment 8 bases; nucleotides outside the gene matches: 10. The V gene's germline CDR1 is DFQATT and CDR2 SNEGSKA (reference sequence). TCRdb keeps only in-frame clones here, not all; method: immunoSEQ multiplex PCR. The sample has 140,000 to 150,000 clones, roughly 90% seen once. Comment on this clone: Its antigen is not identified.

The sample consisted of peripheral blood, taken on day 0 of AZD1222 vaccination. The chain recombines TRBV20-1 with TRBJ2-7; 10 bases are a match to TRBD2. This clonotype originated in an adult in good health. The CDR3 is CSASRAGGPLQQYF. As DNA, the CDR3 is TGCAGTGCTAGTAGAGCGGGAGGGCCTCTCCAGCAGTACTTC.